This TCR beta chain was documented in a study of response to subunit inactivated influenza vaccine. Broader study findings: The authors offered the suggestion that each seasonal influenza vaccination recruits few new T cells.

MiXCR, run by TCRdb on the RT-PCR reads, gives a single entry per CDR3 protein. The table has roughly 520,000 distinct CDR3 sequences, 25% seen once. The germline V gene has CDR1 SEHNR and CDR2 FQNEAQ (reference sequence). The CDR3 covers 16 residues. V was clipped by 0 bases and J by 5 bases, with 17 bases between them. On this clonotype: Its antigen is not identified.

The source material was CD4+ T cells sorted from PBMCs, sampled 4 to 6 days after vaccination. This receptor was taken from a man in his forties or fifties who received an inactivated influenza vaccine. The chain recombines TRBV7-9 with TRBJ2-7; the D gene is possibly TRBD2 (6 bases). For the CDR3, the DNA is TGTGCCAGCAGCTTAGCCCCGGGGGTGCTAGCCCACGAGCAGTACTTC. Amino acid sequence: CASSLAPGVLAHEQYF.